The 15 T cell receptor beta chains in this list originate from one sample, sequenced in a study of CD8+ T cells in alopecia areata. Sequencing used cDNA as its template, made by extracting RNA and reverse transcribing it. Only in-frame clones appear in the TCRdb table, and some are missing; sequencing was by immunoSEQ multiplex PCR. The sample yields around 290,000 clones, without any singletons. A sort of pooled cutaneous lymph node cells used CD4, CD8alpha, NKG2D, NKG2ACE and other stains. The sample was CD4+ T cells sorted from a lymph node. The receptors come from a C3H/HeJ mouse with alopecia areata. The strain's MHC type: H2-k.

As to this clone: The listed genes are named as in mouse. The CDR3 goes on 4 residues after the read ends, and that part is filled in from the germline J gene. The V gene is TRBV1, the J gene TRBJ1-1; possible D gene TRBD1, 5 bases. Germline V gives CDR1 NSQYPW, CDR2 LRSPGD (reference sequence). The CDR3 is 15 residues long. Trimming removed 0 bases at V and 3 bases at J, with 11 bases between. The sequenced CDR3 bases are TGCACCTGCAGTGCAGAAAGGGGAGGGTACACA. It yields the protein CTCSAERGGYT. The entire CDR3 reads CTCSAERGGYTEVFF.

This clone was picked up a small number of times. The genes are named according to mouse. The missing CDR3 end, 4 residues past where the read stops, is filled in from the germline J gene. The gene calls are TRBV19 and TRBJ2-1; the match to TRBD1 covers 7 bases. Germline V gene sequence: CDR1 FNHDT, CDR2 SITEND (reference sequence). V lost 4 bases, J lost 2 bases, and 6 bases stayed unmatched. This CDR3 region has 15 residues. The DNA read from the CDR3 is TGTGCCAGCAGTCTCGACAGGGCGGACTATGCT. Translated: CASSLDRADYA. The entire CDR3 protein reads CASSLDRADYAEQFF.

A few counts support this clone. The gene symbols are mouse symbols. The read ends 4 residues before the CDR3 terminus; that terminus is restored from the germline J gene. Distinct nucleotide sequences in the sample also encode this CDR3. The gene calls are TRBV13-1 and TRBJ2-1; the D gene is possibly TRBD1 (5 bases). The CDR3 contains 15 residues. Trimming removed 2 bases at V and 1 base at J, with 10 bases between. The germline V gene has CDR1 NSHNY and CDR2 SYGAGN. The chain's CDR3 is CASSELDSNYAEQFF. The CDR3 bases that were read are TGTGCCAGCAGTGAGCTCGACAGCAACTATGCT.

This clone was observed a handful of times. Gene names and germline refer to mouse. The read stops 4 residues short of the end of the CDR3; the missing end is completed from the germline J gene. V gene TRBV5 combines with J gene TRBJ2-1; 10 bases fit TRBD1. The germline V gene has CDR1 LGHNA and CDR2 YNLKQL (reference sequence). The CDR3 is 16 amino acids. J was trimmed by 5 bases and V by 4 bases; bases with no gene match: 8. The chain's CDR3 is CASSPRAGTGDAEQFF. CDR3 bases read: TGTGCCAGCAGCCCTAGAGCCGGGACAGGGGATGCT.

This clone was observed a few times. Gene names are the mouse ones. The read falls 4 residues short of the CDR3 end, and the missing part is taken from the germline J gene. This chain links TRBV13-3 with TRBJ2-1; perhaps TRBD1 as D (5 bases). In germline, CDR1 is NNHDY, CDR2 SYVADS. The V end was cut by 6 bases, the J end by 2 bases, with 6 bases between. The CDR3 is 12 residues long. The DNA read from the CDR3 is TGTGCCAGCAAGACAGACTATGCT. It encodes CASKTDYA. The CDR3 as a whole reads CASKTDYAEQFF.

This clone was counted between two and nine times. Mouse germline and gene names are used. CDR3 in amino acids: CASSIRTGVYAEQFF. The sequenced CDR3 bases are TGTGCCAGCAGTATCAGGACAGGGGTGTATGCT. The rearrangement uses TRBV19 and TRBJ2-1; TRBD1 matches at 9 bases. The sequenced fragment ends 4 residues before the CDR3 boundary, so the rest is inferred from the germline J gene. Germline V lookup: CDR1 FNHDT, CDR2 SITEND (reference sequence). After removal of 2 bases from V and 4 bases from J, the junction contained 4 bases not matched to a gene. The CDR3 has 15 amino acids.

On this clone itself: Genes and germline come from the mouse. The part of the CDR3 DNA that was read is TGTGCCTGGAGTCTCTGGGGAGCAGAA. The encoded protein is CAWSLWGAE. The full CDR3 is CAWSLWGAETLYF. J is TRBJ2-3 and V is TRBV31; a possible D gene is TRBD2 (6 bases). The missing CDR3 end, 4 residues past where the read stops, is filled in from the germline J gene. The V gene lost 0 bases and the J gene lost 3 bases, with 7 bases spanning the gap. CDR1 and CDR2 (germline): GKSSPN, SITVG. This CDR3 has 13 residues.

This clone was counted a few times. Here the gene names and germline are mouse. The observed sequence ends 4 residues before the CDR3 terminus, with the missing tail filled in from the germline J gene. The rearrangement uses TRBV13-1 and TRBJ2-3; 8 positions agree with TRBD2. V was clipped by 7 bases and J by 0 bases; unmatched bases: 1. This CDR3 contains 13 residues. Germline assignment: CDR1 NSHNY and CDR2 SYGAGN. CDR3 DNA, as far as it was read: TGTGCCAGCCGGGACTGGAGTGCAGAA. It is translated as CASRDWSAE. The full CDR3 is CASRDWSAETLYF.

On this clone: All gene names here are mouse names. The CDR3 spells CASRQYNSPLYF. Partial CDR3 DNA: TGTGCCAGCAGACAGTATAATTCGCCC. The chain carries TRBV13-1 and TRBJ1-6, with no clear D. The CDR3 goes on 3 residues after the read ends, and that part is filled in from the germline J gene. TRBJ1-6 is designated an ORF whose function remains uncertain. This CDR3 is 12 amino acids long. Germline CDR1 reads NSHNY; CDR2 reads SYGAGN. Trimming left V 5 bases short and J 4 bases short, with 4 bases between.

Regarding this clone: Gene names denote mouse genes. The read finishes 4 residues shy of the CDR3 end, and the germline J gene is used to complete it. The sample carries other DNA sequences with the same CDR3. The chain carries TRBV13-2 and TRBJ1-2; tentative D call: TRBD1 (6 bases). This CDR3 has 15 amino acids. Trimming left V 0 bases short and J 2 bases short, with 11 bases between. Germline V lookup: CDR1 NNHNN, CDR2 SYGAGS (reference sequence). The CDR3: CASGDARQGNSDYTF. The covered CDR3 bases are TGTGCCAGCGGTGATGCAAGGCAGGGGAACTCC.

Only a few counts were recorded for this clone. Gene labels here are mouse ones. Coverage ceases 4 residues before the CDR3 finishes, and the germline J gene fills in the end. The same CDR3 arises from other DNA sequences in this sample as well. The chain couples TRBV1 to TRBJ2-5; TRBD2 agrees at 8 bases. CDR3 length: 16 amino acids. Germline V gives CDR1 NSQYPW, CDR2 LRSPGD (reference sequence). The junction had 2 bases not matched to a gene; V was cut back by 0 bases and J by 0 bases. CDR3 amino acids: CTCSAEAGGNQDTQYF. Partial CDR3 DNA: TGCACCTGCAGTGCAGAGGCTGGGGGGAACCAAGAC.

This clone was observed a few times. One base away lies a much larger clone, so this may be a sequencing read error. The germline and genes are mouse ones. The read terminates 4 residues ahead of where the CDR3 ends, so the germline J gene completes it. Other DNA sequences of this sample code for an identical CDR3. The chain is built from TRBV13-2 and TRBJ2-2; D might be TRBD2 (6 bases). The CDR3 sequence is 15 residues long. V was shortened by 0 bases and J by 1 base, with 7 bases between the two germline ends. CDR1 and CDR2 (germline): NNHNN, SYGAGS (reference sequence). Incomplete CDR3 DNA: TGTGCCAGCGGTGATGCACTGGGAAACACCGGG. It translates to CASGDALGNTG. The complete CDR3 protein is CASGDALGNTGQLYF.

Only a few counts were recorded for this clone. The listed genes are named as in mouse. The read ends 4 residues before the CDR3 terminus; that terminus is restored from the germline J gene. This rearrangement joins TRBV13-3 to TRBJ2-3, with 8 bases fitting TRBD2. The CDR3 has 14 residues. Per the germline V gene, CDR1 is NNHDY and CDR2 is SYVADS. The J segment lost 1 base and the V segment lost 4 bases, leaving 2 bases of the junction unmatched. The CDR3 reads CASSTLGGAETLYF. Incomplete CDR3 DNA: TGTGCCAGCAGTACACTGGGGGGTGCAGAA.

This clone has a handful of counts. Mouse gene names and germline throughout. The read is 4 residues too short to cover the CDR3 end, so that end is filled in from the germline J gene. The V and J genes are TRBV5 and TRBJ2-1; possibly TRBD1 for D (6 bases). The length of the CDR3 is 14 residues. V gave up 4 bases and J gave up 2 bases, with 9 bases separating them. Germline CDR1 is LGHNA and CDR2 is YNLKQL (reference sequence). CDR3 DNA, as far as it was read: TGTGCCAGCAGCCTCACAGGGTACTATGCT. It yields the protein CASSLTGYYA. The CDR3 reads in full as CASSLTGYYAEQFF.

This clone was found a few times. Gene names are mouse gene names. The CDR3 extends 3 residues past the end of the read, so its final part is completed from the germline J gene. The chain uses TRBV19 and TRBJ1-6; a possible D gene is TRBD1 (5 bases). TRBJ1-6 is reported as an ORF; its role is uncertain. The CDR3 is 15 amino acids. The germline V and J ends were trimmed by 1 base and 4 bases, with 9 bases remaining between them. Germline V gene sequence: CDR1 FNHDT, CDR2 SITEND (reference sequence). Partial CDR3 DNA: TGTGCCAGCAGTATAAGGCGACAGTATAATTCGCCC. Its translation: CASSIRRQYNSP. The whole CDR3 sequence is CASSIRRQYNSPLYF.